The clone carrying this T cell receptor (beta chain) was observed many times. Antigen unknown. V lost 6 bases, J lost 7 bases, and 15 bases lay in between. The CDR3 runs 13 residues. A TCRbeta library incorporating unique molecular identifiers was prepared. TCRdb fed the PCR reads into MiXCR, producing one record per CDR3 protein. The repertoire consists of some 550,000 distinct CDR3 sequences, with under 25% occurring once and the leading ten covering 14%. The data stem from a study of T-cell reconstitution after alpha-beta-depleted transplantation in children. Study-wide results and limits: Several hundred expanded graft clones reportedly supplied alpha-beta T cells about two months after transplant. T cells produced anew were the main source of T-cell counts and diversity one year after transplant.

The gene calls are TRBV12-3 or TRBV12-4 and TRBJ2-5; no reliable D call. The starting material was PBMCs, mostly from graft donor cells, obtained 360 days after TCRalphabeta/CD19-depleted stem cell transplant. The TCR originated in a boy younger than two who had a stem cell transplant for acute myeloid leukemia, so the T cells may come from the graft donor. The CDR3 spells CASRPSRMGTQYF. CDR3 DNA sequence: TGTGCCAGCAGACCTAGTAGGATGGGGACCCAGTACTTC.